Listed here are 25 T cell receptor beta chains from one sample, sequenced in a study of T cells after yellow fever vaccination. TCRdb re-called the 5' RACE reads with MiXCR, one entry per CDR3 protein. The repertoire has 450,000 to 600,000 distinct CDR3 sequences, roughly 17% of them found once; the top ten carry about 18%. The input for sequencing was PBMCs, taken roughly 5 days after the first yellow fever vaccination. The receptor set was obtained from a man aged 18-30 years who received the YFV17D yellow fever vaccine.

The rearrangement links TRBV10-3 to TRBJ2-3; 7 bases are a match to TRBD2. The CDR3 extends over 17 amino acids. V was clipped by 4 bases and J by 0 bases; unmatched bases: 10. Germline V gives CDR1 ENHRY, CDR2 SYGVKD. CDR3 sequence (DNA): TGTGCCATCAGTGTAATGACTAGCTTCTATAGCACAGATACGCAGTATTTT. This gives the protein CAISVMTSFYSTDTQYF.

The rearrangement joins TRBV11-2 to TRBJ2-7; D not certain. The CDR3 contains 14 residues. Germline values: CDR1 SGHAT, CDR2 FQNNGV. The ends were cut back, 5 bases at V and 5 bases at J, with 16 bases in the middle. CDR3 protein: CASSPSSALDEQYV. The CDR3 DNA reads TGTGCCAGCAGCCCCAGCAGCGCCCTGGACGAGCAGTACGTC.

This clonotype has a handful of counts. The chain links TRBV6-1 to TRBJ1-2, with D possibly TRBD1 on 5 matching bases. V gave up 4 bases and J gave up 0 bases, with 9 bases separating them. The CDR3 length is 14 residues. CDR1 is MNHNS and CDR2 is SASEGT in the germline V gene. The CDR3 loop is CASSGGDSNYGYTF. The CDR3 bases are TGTGCCAGCAGTGGGGGGGACTCTAACTATGGCTACACCTTC.

This clonotype appeared many times. This chain joins TRBV5-1 and TRBJ2-1; D unresolved. Germline CDR1 reads SGHRS; CDR2 reads YFSETQ. Trimming cost V 0 bases and J 0 bases, with 10 bases left between them. The CDR3 spans 16 residues. In DNA, the CDR3 is TGCGCCAGCAGCTTGGGATCCTCTTCCTCCTACAATGAGCAGTTCTTC. Its translation: CASSLGSSSSYNEQFF.

This CDR3 reads CSAESEDTQYF. The CDR3 bases are TGCAGTGCCGAGTCCGAAGATACGCAGTATTTT. This rearrangement joins TRBV20-1 to TRBJ2-3; no clear D. Trimming shortened V by 6 bases and J by 5 bases, and 9 bases separated the two germline ends. The CDR3 has 11 residues. Germline V gene lookup returns CDR1 DFQATT and CDR2 SNEGSKA (reference sequence).

This clonotype was seen a handful of times. This sequence joins TRBV4-3 and TRBJ1-1, with 8 nucleotides matching TRBD1. With V trimmed by 4 bases and J by 3 bases, 1 base remained unmatched. The CDR3 covers 13 residues. CDR1 LGHNA and CDR2 YSLEER come from the germline V gene. For the CDR3, the DNA is TGCGCCAGCAGCCGGGGACAGGACACTGAAGCTTTCTTT. Protein product: CASSRGQDTEAFF.

This chain's CDR3 is CAWSSSGQGRQTQHF. The CDR3 coding sequence is TGTGCCTGGAGCTCATCGGGACAGGGACGCCAGACCCAGCATTTT. The chain has TRBV30 and TRBJ1-5, with 9 bases lining up with TRBD1. Germline trimming cut 3 bases from V and 11 bases from J; bases unmatched to any gene: 14. The CDR3 runs 15 residues. The germline gives CDR1 GTSNPN, CDR2 SVGIG (reference sequence).

V is TRBV6-2 or TRBV6-3 and J is TRBJ2-1, with 12 bases lining up with TRBD2. Per the germline V gene, CDR1 is MNHEY and CDR2 is SVGEGT. The CDR3 covers 21 residues. V trimming: 3 bases; J trimming: 2 bases; junction bases outside the gene matches: 17. Here the CDR3 reads CASSYVTGTSGSQLTYNEQFF. In DNA, the CDR3 is TGTGCCAGCAGTTATGTTACCGGGACTAGCGGGTCCCAGCTAACCTACAATGAGCAGTTCTTC.

The chain joins TRBV11-2 to TRBJ2-1; TRBD2 aligns across 7 bases. CDR3 length: 13 residues. Trimming took 8 bases from V and 9 from J; bases not matched to a gene: 10. Germline CDR1 SGHAT, CDR2 FQNNGV. The CDR3 coding sequence is TGTGCCAGCCACCCCATCCGCGGGGGTGAGCAGTTCTTC. Amino acids: CASHPIRGGEQFF.

This clonotype came up a few times. The V gene is TRBV12-3 or TRBV12-4, the J gene TRBJ1-5; D remains unclear. The germline V and J ends were trimmed by 3 bases and 7 bases, with 10 bases remaining between them. There are 13 residues in the CDR3. The CDR3 DNA reads as TGTGCCAGCAGTTTCAGGTTTCGGCAGCCCCAGCATTTT. It translates to CASSFRFRQPQHF.

This clonotype was seen a single time. This chain connects TRBV24-1 to TRBJ1-2, with D unclear. This CDR3 is built from 12 residues. Trimming took off 3 bases at V and 7 bases at J, with 8 bases between the two ends. The germline V gene encodes CDR1 KGHDR and CDR2 SFDVKD. CDR3 loop: CATSDTRTGYTF. The CDR3 nucleotides read TGTGCCACCAGTGATACCCGAACTGGCTACACCTTC.

There are many counts of this clonotype. The gene calls are TRBV20-1 and TRBJ2-3; 8 bases agree with TRBD2. The CDR3 extends over 12 amino acids. Germline V CDR1 and CDR2: DFQATT, SNEGSKA (reference sequence). The V segment lost 8 bases and the J segment 6 bases; nucleotides outside the gene matches: 7. The CDR3 DNA is TGCAGTTCACATAGCGGGGTGGATACGCAGTATTTT. This gives the protein CSSHSGVDTQYF.

CDR3 protein: CSARDADRANYGYTF. CDR3 nucleotides: TGCAGTGCTAGAGATGCAGACAGGGCGAACTATGGCTACACCTTC. This chain uses TRBV20-1 with TRBJ1-2, with 7 bases fitting TRBD1. There are 15 residues in the CDR3. V dropped 0 bases and J dropped 2; count of bases not matched to a gene: 6. Germline lookup yields CDR1 DFQATT and CDR2 SNEGSKA (reference sequence).

The V and J genes are TRBV25-1 and TRBJ2-3; D unclear. The J call is in doubt because the DNA end fits TRBJ1-5 better. The CDR3 length is 14 residues. CDR1 and CDR2 (germline): MGHDK, SYGVNS. The CDR3 loop is CASSLGWVADTQHF. In DNA form, the CDR3 reads TGTGCCAGCAGCCTGGGCTGGGTGGCAGATACGCAGCATTTT.

In its sample, this clonotype was seen a few times. This chain uses TRBV7-2 with TRBJ1-4, with 9 bases aligning to TRBD1. This CDR3 contains 15 residues. Trimming at V came to 5 bases and at J to 8 bases, leaving 9 bases not matched to a gene. CDR1 SGHTA and CDR2 FQGNSA come from the germline V gene. The CDR3 region has the DNA TGTGCCAGCAGCCGCTGGACAGGGGAGGGAGAAAAACTGTTTTTT. It codes for CASSRWTGEGEKLFF.

The rearrangement joins TRBV14 to TRBJ2-7; D gene ambiguous. Germline-derived CDR1 and CDR2 are SGHDN and FVKESK. The CDR3 runs to 14 residues. V lost 1 base and J lost 1, with 8 bases in between. The CDR3 loop is CASSQGIGSYEQYV. CDR3 nucleotide sequence: TGTGCCAGCAGCCAAGGTATCGGATCCTACGAGCAGTACGTC.

This clonotype was found a few times. The V call is TRBV12-3 or TRBV12-4, the J call TRBJ1-1, with D unclear. The CDR3 sequence is 14 residues long. Deletions cut 6 bases from V and 1 base from J, with 12 bases between. CDR3 DNA: TGTGCCAGCAGCGCTGGCTTGGAGAACACTGAAGCTTTCTTT. Protein: CASSAGLENTEAFF.

This clonotype was observed a few times. This chain connects TRBV7-2 to TRBJ2-6, with 8 bases matching TRBD2. The CDR3 contains 17 residues. The J segment lost 0 bases and the V segment lost 3 bases, leaving 4 bases of the junction unmatched. Germline V CDR1 and CDR2: SGHTA, FQGNSA. CDR3 DNA: TGTGCCAGCAGCTTTAGCGGGATTAGCTCTGGGGCCAACGTCCTGACTTTC. Amino acids: CASSFSGISSGANVLTF.

The rearrangement uses TRBV6-5 and TRBJ1-1, with D unclear. Trimming shortened V by 0 bases and J by 3 bases, and 11 bases separated the two germline ends. Germline loops: CDR1 MNHEY, CDR2 SVGAGI. The CDR3 totals 15 residues. The CDR3 reads CASSYSSWGDTEAFF. The CDR3 region has the DNA TGTGCCAGCAGTTACTCGAGTTGGGGAGACACTGAAGCTTTCTTT.

This clonotype was seen only a few times. CDR3 in amino acids: CASSRGLDISMGELFF. The CDR3 nucleotides read TGTGCCAGTAGCAGGGGCCTCGACATCTCTATGGGGGAGCTGTTTTTT. J is TRBJ2-2 and V is TRBV19, with a possible D match to TRBD1 (6 bases). Looked up from germline, CDR1 is LNHDA and CDR2 is SQIVND (reference sequence). The length of the CDR3 is 16 residues. V was cut by 6 bases and J by 8 bases, with 22 bases left in between.

This rearrangement joins TRBV4-2 to TRBJ2-7, with D perhaps matching TRBD2 (6 bases). This CDR3 has 12 residues. Germline V CDR1 and CDR2: LGHNA, YNFKEQ. Trimming stripped 4 bases from V and 7 bases from J, with 11 bases between. DNA for the CDR3: TGTGCCAGCAGCCCCTGGGAGGATGAGCAGTACTTC. It codes for CASSPWEDEQYF.

This clonotype turned up a few times. This rearrangement joins TRBV12-3 or TRBV12-4 to TRBJ1-5; D gene ambiguous. The CDR3 has 20 residues. V gave up 1 base and J gave up 3 bases, with 25 bases separating them. In nucleotides, the CDR3 is TGTGCCAGCAGTTTAGGATACACTCCCCTGAACGGGGTCTCCAATCAGCCCCAGCATTTT. It encodes CASSLGYTPLNGVSNQPQHF.

This clonotype was found a few times. The genes are TRBV6-2 or TRBV6-3 and TRBJ1-2; D unresolved. Trimming stripped 0 bases from V and 0 bases from J, with 8 bases between. There are 15 residues in the CDR3. Per germline, CDR1 MNHEY and CDR2 SVGEGT. The CDR3 region has the DNA TGTGCCAGCAGTTACTCGTCAATAGCTAACTATGGCTACACCTTC. This gives the protein CASSYSSIANYGYTF.

This clonotype was seen more than once but under ten times. The chain carries TRBV20-1 and TRBJ2-7; the D gene could be TRBD1 or TRBD2 (5 bases each). There are 14 residues in the CDR3. Germline V gene data show CDR1 as DFQATT and CDR2 as SNEGSKA (reference sequence). V dropped 5 bases and J dropped 7 bases, with 21 bases sitting between them. CDR3 DNA sequence: TGCAGTGCTGCACCATCCGGGACCTGGTGGGAGCAGTACTTC. This translates into CSAAPSGTWWEQYF.

The sample holds one count of this clonotype. The chain joins TRBV5-1 to TRBJ1-5, with 8 bases aligning to TRBD1. The CDR3 sequence is 16 residues long. With V trimmed by 4 bases and J by 0 bases, 6 bases remained unmatched. Germline V gives CDR1 SGHRS, CDR2 YFSETQ. The CDR3 nucleotides are TGCGCCAGCAGCCCGACAGGGGCCGATAGCAATCAGCCCCAGCATTTT. It translates to CASSPTGADSNQPQHF.